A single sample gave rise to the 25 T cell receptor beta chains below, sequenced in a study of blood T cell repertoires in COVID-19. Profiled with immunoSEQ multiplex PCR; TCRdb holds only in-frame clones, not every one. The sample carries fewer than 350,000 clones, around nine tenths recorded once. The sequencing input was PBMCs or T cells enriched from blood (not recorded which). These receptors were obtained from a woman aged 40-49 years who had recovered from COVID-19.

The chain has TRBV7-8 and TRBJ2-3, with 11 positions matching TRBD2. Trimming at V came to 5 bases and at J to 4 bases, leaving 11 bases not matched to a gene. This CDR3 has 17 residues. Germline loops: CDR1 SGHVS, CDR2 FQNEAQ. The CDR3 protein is CASSVGFSGGAPDTQYF. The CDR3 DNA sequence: TGTGCCAGCAGCGTGGGATTTAGCGGGGGGGCACCAGATACGCAGTATTTT.

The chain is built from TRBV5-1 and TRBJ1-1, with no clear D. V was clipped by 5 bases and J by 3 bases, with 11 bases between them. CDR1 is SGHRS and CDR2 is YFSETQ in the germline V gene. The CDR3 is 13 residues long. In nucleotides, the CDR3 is TGCGCCAGCAGGTGGGCCGACGACACTGAAGCTTTCTTT. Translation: CASRWADDTEAFF.

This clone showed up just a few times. CDR3 DNA: TGTGCCAGCACCACTCGGGGGGGCTCGGTTGAAGCTTTCTTT. This sequence encodes CASTTRGGSVEAFF. This sequence joins TRBV3-1 (or the pseudogene TRBV3-2) and TRBJ1-1; perhaps TRBD1 as D (6 bases). The length of the CDR3 is 14 residues. Germline lookup yields CDR1 LGHDT and CDR2 YNNKEL (reference sequence). Trimming took off 7 bases at V and 7 bases at J, with 19 bases between the two ends.

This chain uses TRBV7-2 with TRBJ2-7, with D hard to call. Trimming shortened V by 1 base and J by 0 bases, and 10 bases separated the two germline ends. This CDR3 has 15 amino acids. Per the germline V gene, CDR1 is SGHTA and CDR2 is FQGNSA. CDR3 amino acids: CASSLELSSSYEQYF. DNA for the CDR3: TGTGCCAGCAGCTTAGAACTTTCAAGCTCCTACGAGCAGTACTTC.

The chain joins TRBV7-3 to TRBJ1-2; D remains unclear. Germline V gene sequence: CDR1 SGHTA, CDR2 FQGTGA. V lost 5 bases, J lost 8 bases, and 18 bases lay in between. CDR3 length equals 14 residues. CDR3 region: CASSPPGSGYGYTF. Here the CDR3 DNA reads TGTGCCAGCAGCCCACCGGGGTCCGGGTACGGCTACACCTTC.

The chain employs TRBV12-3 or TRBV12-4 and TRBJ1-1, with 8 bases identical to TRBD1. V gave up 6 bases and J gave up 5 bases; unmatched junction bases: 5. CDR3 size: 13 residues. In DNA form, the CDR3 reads TGTGCCAGCAGGAAGGACAGGGCGACTGAAGCTTTCTTT. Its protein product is CASRKDRATEAFF.

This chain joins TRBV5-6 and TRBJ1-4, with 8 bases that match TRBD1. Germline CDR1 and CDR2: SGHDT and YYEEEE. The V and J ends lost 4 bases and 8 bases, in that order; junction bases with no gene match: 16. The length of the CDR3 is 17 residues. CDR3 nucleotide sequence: TGTGCCAGCAGCCCGGCGGGGTCCGGGACAGGCCTAGAAAAACTGTTTTTT. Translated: CASSPAGSGTGLEKLFF.

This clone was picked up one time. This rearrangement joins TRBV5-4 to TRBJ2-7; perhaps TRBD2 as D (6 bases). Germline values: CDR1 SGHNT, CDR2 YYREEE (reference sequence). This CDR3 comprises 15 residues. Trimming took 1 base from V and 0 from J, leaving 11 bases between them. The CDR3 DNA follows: TGTGCCAGCAGCTTGCCGGGACTCATCTCCTACGAGCAGTACTTC. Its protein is CASSLPGLISYEQYF.

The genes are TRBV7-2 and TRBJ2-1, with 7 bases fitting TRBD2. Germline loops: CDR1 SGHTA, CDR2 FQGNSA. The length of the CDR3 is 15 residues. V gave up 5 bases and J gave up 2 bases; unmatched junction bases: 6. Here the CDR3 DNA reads TGTGCCAGCAGCGGTTGGGGGGGGACCTACAATGAGCAGTTCTTC. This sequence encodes CASSGWGGTYNEQFF.

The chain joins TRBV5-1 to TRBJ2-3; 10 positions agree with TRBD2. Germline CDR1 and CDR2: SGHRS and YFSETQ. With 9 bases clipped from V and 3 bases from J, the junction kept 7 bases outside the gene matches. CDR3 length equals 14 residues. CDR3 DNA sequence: TGCGCCACCAGAGCGGGGGGGCTGACAGATACGCAGTATTTT. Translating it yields CATRAGGLTDTQYF.

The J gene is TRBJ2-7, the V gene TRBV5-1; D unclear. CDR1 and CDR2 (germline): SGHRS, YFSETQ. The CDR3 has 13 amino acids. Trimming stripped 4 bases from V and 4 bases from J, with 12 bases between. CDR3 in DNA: TGCGCCAGCAGCCCGGCGGCAGAGTACGAGCAGTACTTC. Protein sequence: CASSPAAEYEQYF.

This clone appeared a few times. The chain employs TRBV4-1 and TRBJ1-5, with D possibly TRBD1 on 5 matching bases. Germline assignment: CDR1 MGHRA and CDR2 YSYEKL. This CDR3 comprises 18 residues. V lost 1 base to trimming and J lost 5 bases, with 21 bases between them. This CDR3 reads CASSQVVTTVLNHQPQHF. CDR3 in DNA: TGCGCCAGCAGCCAAGTTGTGACGACAGTCCTAAATCATCAGCCCCAGCATTTT.

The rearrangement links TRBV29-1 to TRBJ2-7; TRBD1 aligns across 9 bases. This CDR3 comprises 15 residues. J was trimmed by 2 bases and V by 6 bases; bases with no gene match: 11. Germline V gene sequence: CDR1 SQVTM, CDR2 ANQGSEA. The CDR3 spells CSVAKDRGNPYEQYF. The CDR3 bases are TGCAGCGTCGCTAAGGACAGGGGCAATCCCTACGAGCAGTACTTC.

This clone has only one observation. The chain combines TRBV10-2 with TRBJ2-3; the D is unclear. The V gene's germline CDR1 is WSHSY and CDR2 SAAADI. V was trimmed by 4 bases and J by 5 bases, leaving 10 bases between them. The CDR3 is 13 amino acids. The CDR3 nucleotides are TGCGCCAGCAGTGCCCTCCGGGTAGATACGCAGTATTTT. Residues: CASSALRVDTQYF.

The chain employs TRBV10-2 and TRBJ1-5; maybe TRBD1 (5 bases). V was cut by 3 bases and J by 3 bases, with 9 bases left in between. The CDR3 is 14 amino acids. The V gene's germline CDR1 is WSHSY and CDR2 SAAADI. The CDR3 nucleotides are TGCGCCAGCAGTGACAGGGCCCTCAATCAGCCCCAGCATTTT. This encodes CASSDRALNQPQHF.

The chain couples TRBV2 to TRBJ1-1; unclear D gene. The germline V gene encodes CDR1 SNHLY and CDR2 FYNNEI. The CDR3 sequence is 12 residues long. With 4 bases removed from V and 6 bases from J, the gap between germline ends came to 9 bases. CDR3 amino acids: CASSASAAEAFF. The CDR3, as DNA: TGTGCCAGCAGTGCGAGCGCAGCTGAAGCTTTCTTT.

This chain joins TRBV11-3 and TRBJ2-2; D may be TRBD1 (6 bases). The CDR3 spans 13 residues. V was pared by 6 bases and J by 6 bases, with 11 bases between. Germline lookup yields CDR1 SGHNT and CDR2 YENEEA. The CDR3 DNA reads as TGTGCCAGCAGGCCTACAGGGTCCGGGGAGCTGTTTTTT. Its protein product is CASRPTGSGELFF.

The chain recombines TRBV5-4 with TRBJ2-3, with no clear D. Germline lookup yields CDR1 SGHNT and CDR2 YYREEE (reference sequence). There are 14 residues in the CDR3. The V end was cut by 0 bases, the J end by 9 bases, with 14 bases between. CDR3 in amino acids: CASSLAGHTSTQYF. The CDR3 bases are TGTGCCAGCAGCTTGGCTGGCCACACCTCAACGCAGTATTTT.

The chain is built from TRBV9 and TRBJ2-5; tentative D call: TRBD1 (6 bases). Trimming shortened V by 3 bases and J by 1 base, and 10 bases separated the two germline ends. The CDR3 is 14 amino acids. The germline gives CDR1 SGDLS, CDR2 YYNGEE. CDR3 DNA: TGTGCCAGCAGCGGAACAGGGTTCCAAGAGACCCAGTACTTC. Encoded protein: CASSGTGFQETQYF.

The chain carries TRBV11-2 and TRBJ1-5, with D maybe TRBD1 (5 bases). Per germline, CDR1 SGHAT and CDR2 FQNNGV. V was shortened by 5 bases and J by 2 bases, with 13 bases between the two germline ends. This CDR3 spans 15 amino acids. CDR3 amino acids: CASSPSGGGNQPQHF. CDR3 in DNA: TGTGCCAGCAGCCCCAGCGGGGGAGGCAATCAGCCCCAGCATTTT.

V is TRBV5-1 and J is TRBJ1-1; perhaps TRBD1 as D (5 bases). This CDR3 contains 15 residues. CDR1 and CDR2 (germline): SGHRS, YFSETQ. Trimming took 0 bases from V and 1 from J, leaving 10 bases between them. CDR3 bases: TGCGCCAGCAGCTTGGGACAGACTGAGAACACTGAAGCTTTCTTT. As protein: CASSLGQTENTEAFF.

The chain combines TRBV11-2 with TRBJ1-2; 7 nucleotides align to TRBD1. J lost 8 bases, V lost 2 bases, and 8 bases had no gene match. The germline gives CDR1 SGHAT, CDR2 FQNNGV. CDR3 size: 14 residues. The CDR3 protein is CASSLTGRGQGYTF. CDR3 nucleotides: TGTGCCAGCAGCTTAACTGGCAGGGGACAGGGCTACACCTTC.

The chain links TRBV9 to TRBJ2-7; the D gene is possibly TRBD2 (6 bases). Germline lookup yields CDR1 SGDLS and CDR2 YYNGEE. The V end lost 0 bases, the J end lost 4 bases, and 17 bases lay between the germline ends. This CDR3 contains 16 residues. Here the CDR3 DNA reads TGTGCCAGCAGCGTAGCCCCGACTAGGACGGAGTACGAGCAGTACTTC. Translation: CASSVAPTRTEYEQYF.

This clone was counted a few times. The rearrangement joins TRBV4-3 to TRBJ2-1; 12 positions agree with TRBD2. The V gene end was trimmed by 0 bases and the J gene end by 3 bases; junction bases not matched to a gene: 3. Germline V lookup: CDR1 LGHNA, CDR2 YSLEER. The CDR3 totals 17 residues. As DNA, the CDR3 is TGCGCCAGCAGCCAAGAAGCTAGCGGGAGGGTCTACAATGAGCAGTTCTTC. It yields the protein CASSQEASGRVYNEQFF.

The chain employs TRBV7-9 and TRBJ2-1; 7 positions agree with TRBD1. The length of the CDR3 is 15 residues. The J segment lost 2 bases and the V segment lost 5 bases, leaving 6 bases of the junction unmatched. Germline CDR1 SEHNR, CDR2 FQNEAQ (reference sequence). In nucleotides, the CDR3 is TGTGCCAGCAGCGAGACAGGGAAAGCCTACAATGAGCAGTTCTTC. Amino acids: CASSETGKAYNEQFF. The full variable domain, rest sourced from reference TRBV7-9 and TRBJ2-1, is DTGVSQNPRHKITKRGQNVTFRCDPISEHNRLYWYRQTLGQGPEFLTYFQNEAQLEKSRLLSDRFSAERPKGSFSTLEIQRTEQGDSAMYLCASSETGKAYNEQFFGPGTRLTVL.